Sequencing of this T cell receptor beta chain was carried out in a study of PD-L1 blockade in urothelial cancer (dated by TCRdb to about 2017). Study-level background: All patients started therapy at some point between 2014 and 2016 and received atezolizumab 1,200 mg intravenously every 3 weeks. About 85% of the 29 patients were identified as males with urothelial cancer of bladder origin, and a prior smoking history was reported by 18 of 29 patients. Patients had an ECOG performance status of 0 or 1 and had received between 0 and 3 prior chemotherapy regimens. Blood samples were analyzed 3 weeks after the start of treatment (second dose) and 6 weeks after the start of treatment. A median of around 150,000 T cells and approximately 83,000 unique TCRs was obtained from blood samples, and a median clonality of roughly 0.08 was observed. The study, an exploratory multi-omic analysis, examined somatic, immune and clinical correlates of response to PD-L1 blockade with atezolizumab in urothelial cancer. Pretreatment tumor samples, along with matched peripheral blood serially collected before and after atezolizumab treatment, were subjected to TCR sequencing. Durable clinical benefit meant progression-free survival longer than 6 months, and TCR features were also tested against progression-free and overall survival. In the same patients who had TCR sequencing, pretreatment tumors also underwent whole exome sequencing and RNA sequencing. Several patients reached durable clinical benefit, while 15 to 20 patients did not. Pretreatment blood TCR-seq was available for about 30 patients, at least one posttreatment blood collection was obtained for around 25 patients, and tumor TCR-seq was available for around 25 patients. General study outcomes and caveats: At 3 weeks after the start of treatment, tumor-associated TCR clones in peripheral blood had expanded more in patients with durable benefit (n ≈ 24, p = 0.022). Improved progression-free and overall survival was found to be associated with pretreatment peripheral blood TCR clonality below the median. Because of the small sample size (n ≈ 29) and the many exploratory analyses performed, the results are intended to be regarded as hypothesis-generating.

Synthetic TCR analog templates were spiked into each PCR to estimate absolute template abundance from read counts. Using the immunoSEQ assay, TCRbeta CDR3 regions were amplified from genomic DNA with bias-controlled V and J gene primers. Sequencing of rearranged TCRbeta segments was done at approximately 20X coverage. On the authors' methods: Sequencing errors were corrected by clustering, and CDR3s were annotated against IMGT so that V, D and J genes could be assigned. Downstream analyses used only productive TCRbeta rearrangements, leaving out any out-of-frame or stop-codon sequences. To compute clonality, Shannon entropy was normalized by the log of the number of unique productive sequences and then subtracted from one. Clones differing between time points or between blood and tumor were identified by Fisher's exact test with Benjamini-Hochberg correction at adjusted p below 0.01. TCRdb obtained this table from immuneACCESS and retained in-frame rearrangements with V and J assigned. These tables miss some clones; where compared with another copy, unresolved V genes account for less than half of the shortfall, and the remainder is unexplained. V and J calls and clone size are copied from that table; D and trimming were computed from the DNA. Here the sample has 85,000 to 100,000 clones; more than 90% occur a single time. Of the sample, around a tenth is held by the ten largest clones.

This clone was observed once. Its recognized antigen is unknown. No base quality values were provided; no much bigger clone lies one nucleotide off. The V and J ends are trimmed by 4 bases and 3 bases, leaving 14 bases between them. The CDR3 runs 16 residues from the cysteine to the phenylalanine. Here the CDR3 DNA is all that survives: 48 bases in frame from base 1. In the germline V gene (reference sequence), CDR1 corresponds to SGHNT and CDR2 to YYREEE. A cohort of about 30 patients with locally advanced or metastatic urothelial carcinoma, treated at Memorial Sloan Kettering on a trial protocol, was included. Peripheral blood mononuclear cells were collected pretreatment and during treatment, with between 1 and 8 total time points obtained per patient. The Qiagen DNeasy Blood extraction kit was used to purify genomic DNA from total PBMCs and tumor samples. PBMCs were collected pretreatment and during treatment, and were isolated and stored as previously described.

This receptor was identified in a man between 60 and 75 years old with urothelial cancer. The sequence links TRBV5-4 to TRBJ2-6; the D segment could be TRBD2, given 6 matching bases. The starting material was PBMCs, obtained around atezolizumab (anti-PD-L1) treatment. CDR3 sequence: CASSPPRRDGANVLTF. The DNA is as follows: TGTGCCAGCAGCCCCCCTCGGCGGGATGGGGCCAACGTCCTGACTTTC.